Each of the 24 T cell receptor beta chains below was sequenced from the same sample in a study of Ad26.COV2.S vaccination and SARS-CoV-2 variants. Treatment: some 19 received Ad26.COV2.S at low or high dose, single or two shots; several received placebo; per-sample allocation not given. After the first vaccine or placebo injection, samples were drawn on day 63. Here immunoSEQ multiplex PCR was the method, and the copy in TCRdb shows in-frame clones only, minus some. The table records about 280,000 clones, more than 70% of them present only once. Specimen: peripheral blood, collected in a trial of Ad26.COV2.S vaccine versus placebo. The receptor set was obtained from a person between 18 and 59 years old who received the Ad26.COV2.S COVID-19 vaccine or a placebo.

The V call is TRBV7-9, the J call TRBJ2-3; D is possibly TRBD2 (5 bases). CDR1 SEHNR and CDR2 FQNEAQ come from the germline V gene (reference sequence). Trimming took 4 bases from V and 3 from J, leaving 8 bases between them. The CDR3 consists of 13 residues. The CDR3 DNA sequence: TGTGCCAGCAGCTCCTCGGGGACAGATACGCAGTATTTT. Amino acid sequence: CASSSSGTDTQYF.

The chain recombines TRBV4-1 with TRBJ1-1, with TRBD1 matching over 7 bases. Germline assignment: CDR1 MGHRA and CDR2 YSYEKL. Trimming removed 0 bases from V and 6 bases from J; junction bases left unmatched: 10. The CDR3 is 16 residues long. The CDR3 DNA sequence: TGCGCCAGCAGCCAAGATTCGGGACAGCTCGGGCCTGAAGCTTTCTTT. Translation: CASSQDSGQLGPEAFF.

The chain uses TRBV15 and TRBJ2-5; no reliable D call. CDR3 length: 13 residues. Germline CDR1 and CDR2: LNHNV and YYDKDF (reference sequence). V was trimmed by 3 bases and J by 1 base, leaving 6 bases between them. The CDR3 DNA follows: TGTGCCACCAGCAGCTGGTCCCAAGAGACCCAGTACTTC. This translates into CATSSWSQETQYF.

This chain uses TRBV9 with TRBJ2-5; unclear D gene. Trimming removed 0 bases from V and 0 bases from J, with 6 bases in between. The CDR3 sequence is 14 residues long. Germline CDR1 and CDR2: SGDLS and YYNGEE. CDR3: CASSVGGYQETQYF. The CDR3 coding sequence is TGTGCCAGCAGCGTAGGAGGTTACCAAGAGACCCAGTACTTC. The entire variable domain, with the rest obtained from reference TRBV9 and TRBJ2-5, is as follows: DSGVTQTPKHLITATGQRVTLRCSPRSGDLSVYWYQQSLDQGLQFLIQYYNGEERAKGNILERFSAQQFPDLHSELNLSSLELGDSALYFCASSVGGYQETQYFGPGTRLLVL.

The rearrangement links TRBV30 to TRBJ2-6; D not resolved. V shed 1 base and J shed 10 bases, with 5 bases lying between them. In germline, CDR1 is GTSNPN, CDR2 SVGIG (reference sequence). This CDR3 is built from 11 residues. CDR3 bases: TGTGCCTGGAGTGGCCCGAACGTCCTGACTTTC. This encodes CAWSGPNVLTF. Supplemented by reference TRBV30 and TRBJ2-6, the full variable domain reads SQTIHQWPATLVQPVGSPLSLECTVEGTSNPNLYWYRQAAGRGLQLLFYSVGIGQISSEVPQNLSASRPQDRQFILSSKKLLLSDSGFYLCAWSGPNVLTFGAGSRLTVL.

The chain carries TRBV7-2 and TRBJ2-7, with 9 bases fitting TRBD2. With V trimmed by 5 bases and J by 0 bases, 8 bases remained unmatched. There are 16 residues in the CDR3. Germline CDR1 and CDR2: SGHTA and FQGNSA. CDR3 nucleotides: TGTGCCAGCAGCCCGTCCCTAGCGGGAAGCTCCTACGAGCAGTACTTC. Translating gives CASSPSLAGSSYEQYF.

The chain has TRBV19 and TRBJ1-5; 12 bases are a match to TRBD1. The V gene's germline CDR1 is LNHDA and CDR2 SQIVND (reference sequence). This CDR3 spans 18 amino acids. Losses at the gene ends were 4 bases for V and 7 bases for J; bases not matched to a gene: 14. In DNA, the CDR3 is TGTGCCAGTAGTACCTCCGGGACAGGGGGCGCGTCCCTACAGCCCCAGCATTTT. Translating it yields CASSTSGTGGASLQPQHF.

The J gene is TRBJ1-2, the V gene TRBV5-4; a possible D gene is TRBD1 (5 bases). The CDR3 has 14 residues. Germline assignment: CDR1 SGHNT and CDR2 YYREEE (reference sequence). V lost 4 bases to trimming and J lost 0 bases, with 10 bases between them. The CDR3 loop is CASSQAGPNYGYTF. CDR3 DNA sequence: TGTGCCAGCAGCCAGGCGGGGCCTAACTATGGCTACACCTTC.

The gene calls are TRBV4-2 and TRBJ2-4; D perhaps matches TRBD2 (5 bases). Trimming removed 3 bases at V and 0 bases at J, with 15 bases between. The CDR3 has 17 residues. The V gene's germline CDR1 is LGHNA and CDR2 YNFKEQ. The CDR3 DNA sequence: TGTGCCAGCAGCCAGGGTCAGGAGGAACTAGCCAAAAACATTCAGTACTTC. It translates to CASSQGQEELAKNIQYF.

V gene TRBV15 combines with J gene TRBJ2-5; D not certain. V shed 0 bases and J shed 2 bases, with 13 bases lying between them. Germline values: CDR1 LNHNV, CDR2 YYDKDF (reference sequence). The CDR3 covers 16 residues. In nucleotides, the CDR3 is TGTGCCACCAGCAGAGATATAGGAACAGCTCAAGAGACCCAGTACTTC. Its protein is CATSRDIGTAQETQYF. The full variable domain, its missing parts supplied by reference TRBV15 and TRBJ2-5, is DAMVIQNPRYQVTQFGKPVTLSCSQTLNHNVMYWYQQKSSQAPKLLFHYYDKDFNNEADTPDNFQSRRPNTSFCFLDIRSPGLGDTAMYLCATSRDIGTAQETQYFGPGTRLLVL.

CDR3 region: CASSSPGLQETQYF. CDR3 nucleotides: TGTGCCAGCAGCTCCCCGGGACTCCAAGAGACCCAGTACTTC. The rearrangement uses TRBV5-5 and TRBJ2-5, with D possibly being TRBD2 (6 bases). Trimming removed 3 bases from V and 1 base from J, with 10 bases in between. Per the germline V gene, CDR1 is SGHKS and CDR2 is YYEKEE (reference sequence). The CDR3 spans 14 residues.

This clone was seen just once. The CDR3 coding sequence is TGTGCCACCAGCGGCCGGAGTAGAAGAGGACAGCGGATTTTTAGGAACACTGAAGCTTTCTTT. This encodes CATSGRSRRGQRIFRNTEAFF. The chain joins TRBV15 to TRBJ1-1; a weak D match, TRBD1 (6 bases). Trimming removed 5 bases at V and 1 base at J, with 32 bases between. The CDR3 is 21 residues long. Per germline, CDR1 LNHNV and CDR2 YYDKDF (reference sequence). Together with reference TRBV15 and TRBJ1-1, the CDR3 gives the full variable domain: DAMVIQNPRYQVTQFGKPVTLSCSQTLNHNVMYWYQQKSSQAPKLLFHYYDKDFNNEADTPDNFQSRRPNTSFCFLDIRSPGLGDTAMYLCATSGRSRRGQRIFRNTEAFFGQGTRLTVV.

This clone occurred a few times. The V gene is TRBV3-1 (or the pseudogene TRBV3-2), the J gene TRBJ1-2, with D unresolved. There are 14 residues in the CDR3. Trimming left V 3 bases short and J 4 bases short, with 12 bases between. Germline lookup yields CDR1 LGHDT and CDR2 YNNKEL (reference sequence). The CDR3 protein is CASSHRTDGYGYTF. The CDR3 DNA reads as TGTGCCAGCAGCCATCGGACCGACGGCTATGGCTACACCTTC.

The chain uses TRBV11-3 and TRBJ1-1, with 10 bases fitting TRBD1. Trimming at V came to 1 base and at J to 8 bases, leaving 7 bases not matched to a gene. This CDR3 is 15 amino acids long. Germline CDR1 reads SGHNT; CDR2 reads YENEEA. The CDR3 loop reads CASSLGGQGRTEAFF. DNA of the CDR3: TGTGCCAGCAGCTTAGGGGGACAGGGGAGGACCGAAGCTTTCTTT. Based on the CDR3 plus reference TRBV11-3 and TRBJ1-1, the full variable domain is EAGVVQSPRYKIIEKKQPVAFWCNPISGHNTLYWYLQNLGQGPELLIRYENEEAVDDSQLPKDRFSAERLKGVDSTLKIQPAELGDSAVYLCASSLGGQGRTEAFFGQGTRLTVV.

CDR3 DNA sequence: TGTGCCAGCGGTGTTCGGGCAACACCCCCTTTGATGCCCCAGCATTTT. Its translation: CASGVRATPPLMPQHF. V and J are TRBV6-1 and TRBJ1-5; the D is unclear. Trimming stripped 8 bases from V and 9 bases from J, with 26 bases between. Germline assignment: CDR1 MNHNS and CDR2 SASEGT. The CDR3 is 16 residues long.

Only one count was recorded for this clone. V is TRBV7-6 and J is TRBJ1-3; D unresolved. This CDR3 has 16 residues. Trimming took 5 bases from V and 1 from J, leaving 15 bases between them. Germline V CDR1 and CDR2: SGHVS, FNYEAQ. This CDR3 is CASSTTGRFSGNTIYF. The CDR3 DNA reads as TGTGCCAGCAGCACAACCGGACGGTTTTCTGGAAACACCATATATTTT.

The chain links TRBV19 to TRBJ1-2; 8 bases agree with TRBD1. V lost 4 bases to trimming and J lost 3 bases; unmatched junction nucleotides: 10. The CDR3 consists of 16 residues. CDR1 is LNHDA and CDR2 is SQIVND in the germline V gene (reference sequence). CDR3 loop: CASSTTWTGLDYGYTF. The DNA for the CDR3 is TGTGCCAGTAGTACTACGTGGACAGGGTTGGACTATGGCTACACCTTC.

In its sample, this clone was seen a few times. V is TRBV3-1 (or the pseudogene TRBV3-2) and J is TRBJ2-7; D unresolved. Trimming removed 0 bases at V and 10 bases at J, with 10 bases between. Germline V lookup: CDR1 LGHDT, CDR2 YNNKEL (reference sequence). There are 12 residues in the CDR3. The CDR3 sequence is CASSQDRQGQYF. In DNA, the CDR3 is TGTGCCAGCAGCCAAGATCGGCAAGGCCAGTACTTC.

This clone came up once. The rearrangement joins TRBV6-5 to TRBJ2-7; D ambiguous. Deletions cut 0 bases from V and 1 base from J, with 10 bases between. CDR1 is MNHEY and CDR2 is SVGAGI in the germline V gene. The CDR3 sequence is 15 residues long. CDR3 region: CASSYSTHDSYEQYF. In DNA, the CDR3 is TGTGCCAGCAGTTACTCGACCCACGATTCCTACGAGCAGTACTTC.

V and J are TRBV10-2 and TRBJ1-2; TRBD1 is a possible D gene (6 bases). The CDR3 has 14 residues. Germline CDR1 and CDR2: WSHSY and SAAADI. Trimming took off 10 bases at V and 2 bases at J, with 17 bases between the two ends. CDR3: CAILLQGTNYGYTF. The CDR3 nucleotides read TGCGCCATCCTCCTACAGGGTACCAACTATGGCTACACCTTC.

This clone has a single count. The CDR3 bases are TGTGCCAGCAAACCGACCGGGACCTCCCCCTACGAGCAGTACTTC. This codes for CASKPTGTSPYEQYF. This chain uses TRBV6-5 with TRBJ2-7; D may correspond to TRBD1 or TRBD2 (5 bases each). The CDR3 contains 15 residues. The germline V and J ends were trimmed by 7 bases and 2 bases, with 18 bases remaining between them. CDR1 is MNHEY, CDR2 SVGAGI, per germline.

The chain recombines TRBV5-1 with TRBJ2-2; 7 nucleotides line up with TRBD2. CDR1 and CDR2 (germline): SGHRS, YFSETQ. The CDR3 sequence is 15 residues long. The V and J ends lost 0 bases and 2 bases, in that order; junction bases with no gene match: 1. CDR3: CASSLGDYNTGELFF. The DNA for the CDR3 is TGCGCCAGCAGCTTGGGGGACTATAACACCGGGGAGCTGTTTTTT.

This clone was counted once. The V and J genes are TRBV9 and TRBJ1-2; D is undetermined. V was clipped by 0 bases and J by 0 bases, with 6 bases between them. Per germline, CDR1 SGDLS and CDR2 YYNGEE. CDR3 length: 14 amino acids. The CDR3, as DNA: TGTGCCAGCAGCGTAGGCGGAGCTAACTATGGCTACACCTTC. Translation: CASSVGGANYGYTF.

V gene TRBV7-9 combines with J gene TRBJ2-1; TRBD2 matches at 8 bases. The V segment lost 6 bases and the J segment 8 bases; nucleotides outside the gene matches: 9. Germline V gene lookup returns CDR1 SEHNR and CDR2 FQNEAQ (reference sequence). The CDR3 sequence is 14 residues long. The CDR3 DNA follows: TGTGCCAGCAGTATTTTAGCGGGACTGCATGAGCAGTTCTTC. Protein: CASSILAGLHEQFF.